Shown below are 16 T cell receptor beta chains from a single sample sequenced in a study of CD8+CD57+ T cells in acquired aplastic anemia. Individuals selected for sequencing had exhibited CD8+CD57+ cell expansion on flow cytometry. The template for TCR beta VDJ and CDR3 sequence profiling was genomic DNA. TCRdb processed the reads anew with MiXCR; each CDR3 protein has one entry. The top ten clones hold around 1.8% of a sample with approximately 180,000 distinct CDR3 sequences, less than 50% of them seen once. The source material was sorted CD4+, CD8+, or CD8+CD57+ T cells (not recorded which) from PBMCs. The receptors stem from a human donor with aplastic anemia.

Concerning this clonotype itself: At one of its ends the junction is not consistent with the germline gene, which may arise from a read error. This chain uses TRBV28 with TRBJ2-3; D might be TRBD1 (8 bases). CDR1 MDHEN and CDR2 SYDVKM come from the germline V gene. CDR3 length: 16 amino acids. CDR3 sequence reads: CASSSSGQGGTGTQYF. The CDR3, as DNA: TGTGCCAGCAGTTCCTCAGGACAGGGAGGGACAGGTACGCAGTATTTT.

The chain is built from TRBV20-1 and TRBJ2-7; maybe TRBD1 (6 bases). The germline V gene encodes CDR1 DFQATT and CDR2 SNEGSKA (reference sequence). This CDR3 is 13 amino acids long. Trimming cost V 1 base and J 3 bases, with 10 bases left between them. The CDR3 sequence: CSARGGLDYEQYF. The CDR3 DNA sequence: TGCAGTGCTAGAGGGGGGCTAGACTACGAGCAGTACTTC.

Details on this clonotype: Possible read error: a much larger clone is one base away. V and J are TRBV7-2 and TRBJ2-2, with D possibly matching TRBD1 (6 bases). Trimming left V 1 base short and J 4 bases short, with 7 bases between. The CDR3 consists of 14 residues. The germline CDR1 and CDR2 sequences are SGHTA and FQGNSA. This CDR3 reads CASSLDRVTGELFF. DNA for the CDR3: TGTGCCAGCAGCTTAGACAGGGTCACCGGGGAGCTGTTTTTT.

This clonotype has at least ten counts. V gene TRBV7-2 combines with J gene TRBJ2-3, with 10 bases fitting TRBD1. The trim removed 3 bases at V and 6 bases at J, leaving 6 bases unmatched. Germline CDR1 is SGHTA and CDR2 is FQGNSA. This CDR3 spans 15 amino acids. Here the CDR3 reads CASSFWDRGVDTQYF. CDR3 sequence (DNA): TGTGCCAGCAGCTTTTGGGACAGGGGAGTGGATACGCAGTATTTT.

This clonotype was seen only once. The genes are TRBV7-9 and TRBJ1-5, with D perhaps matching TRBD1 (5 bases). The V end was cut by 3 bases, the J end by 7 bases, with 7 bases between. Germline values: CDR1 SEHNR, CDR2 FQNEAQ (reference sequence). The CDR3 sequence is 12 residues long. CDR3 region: CASSLRDQPQHF. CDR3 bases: TGTGCCAGCAGCTTGAGGGACCAGCCCCAGCATTTT.

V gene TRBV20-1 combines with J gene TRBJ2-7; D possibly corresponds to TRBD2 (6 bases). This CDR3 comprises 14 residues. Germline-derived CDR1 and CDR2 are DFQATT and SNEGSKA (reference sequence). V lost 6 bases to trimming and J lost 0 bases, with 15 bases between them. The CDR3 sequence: CSAWRASPSYEQYF. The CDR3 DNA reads TGCAGTGCCTGGAGGGCCTCACCCTCCTACGAGCAGTACTTC.

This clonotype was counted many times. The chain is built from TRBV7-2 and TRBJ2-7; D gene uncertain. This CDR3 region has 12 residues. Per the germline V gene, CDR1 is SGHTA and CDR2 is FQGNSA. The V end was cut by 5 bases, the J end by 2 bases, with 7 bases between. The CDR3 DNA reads TGTGCCAGCAGCCTGACCCCCTACGAGCAGTACTTC. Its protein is CASSLTPYEQYF.

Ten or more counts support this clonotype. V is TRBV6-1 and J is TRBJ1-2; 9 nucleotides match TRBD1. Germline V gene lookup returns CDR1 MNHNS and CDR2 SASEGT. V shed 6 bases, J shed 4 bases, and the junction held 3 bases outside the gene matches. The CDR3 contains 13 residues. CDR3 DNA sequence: TGTGCCAGCAGACCGACAGGGGGCTATGGCTACACCTTC. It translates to CASRPTGGYGYTF.

The CDR3 spells CASSFFRGNQPQHF. The CDR3 nucleotides are TGTGCCAGCAGCTTTTTCAGGGGAAATCAGCCCCAGCATTTT. This chain joins TRBV7-2 and TRBJ1-5; TRBD1 might be the D (6 bases). The V end was cut by 3 bases, the J end by 4 bases, with 10 bases between. The CDR3 covers 14 residues. Germline V gives CDR1 SGHTA, CDR2 FQGNSA.

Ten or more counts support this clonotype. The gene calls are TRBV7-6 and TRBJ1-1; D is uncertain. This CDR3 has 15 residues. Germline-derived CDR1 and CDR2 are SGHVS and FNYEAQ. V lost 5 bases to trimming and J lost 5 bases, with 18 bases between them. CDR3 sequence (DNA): TGTGCCAGCAGCCTACAGACGGGCCACGGAACTGAAGCTTTCTTT. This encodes CASSLQTGHGTEAFF.

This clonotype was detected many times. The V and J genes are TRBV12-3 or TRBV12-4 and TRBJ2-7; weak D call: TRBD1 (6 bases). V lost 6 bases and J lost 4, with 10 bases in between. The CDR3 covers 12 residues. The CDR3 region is CASSQQGYEQYF. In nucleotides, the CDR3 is TGTGCCAGCAGCCAACAGGGTTACGAGCAGTACTTC.

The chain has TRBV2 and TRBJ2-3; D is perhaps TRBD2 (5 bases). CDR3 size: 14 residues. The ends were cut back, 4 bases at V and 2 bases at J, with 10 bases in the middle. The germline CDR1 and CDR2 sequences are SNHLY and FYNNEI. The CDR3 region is CASSGGLYTDTQYF. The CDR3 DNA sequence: TGTGCCAGCAGTGGAGGGTTATACACAGATACGCAGTATTTT.

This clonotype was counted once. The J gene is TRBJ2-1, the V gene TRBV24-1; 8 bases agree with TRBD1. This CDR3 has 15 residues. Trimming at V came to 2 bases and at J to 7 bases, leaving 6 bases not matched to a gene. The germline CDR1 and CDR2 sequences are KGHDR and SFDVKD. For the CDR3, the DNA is TGTGCCACCAGTGATTGGGGCAGGGGGCTTAATGAGCAGTTCTTC. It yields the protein CATSDWGRGLNEQFF.

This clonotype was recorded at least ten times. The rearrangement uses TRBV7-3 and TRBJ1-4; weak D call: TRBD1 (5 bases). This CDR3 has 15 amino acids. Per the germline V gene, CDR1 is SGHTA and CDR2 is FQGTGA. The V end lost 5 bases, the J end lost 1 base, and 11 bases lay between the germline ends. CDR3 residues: CASSPFGGTNEKLFF. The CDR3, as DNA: TGTGCCAGCAGCCCCTTCGGGGGAACTAATGAAAAACTGTTTTTT. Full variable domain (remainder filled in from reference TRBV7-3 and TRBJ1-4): GAGVSQTPSNKVTEKGKYVELRCDPISGHTALYWYRQSLGQGPEFLIYFQGTGAADDSGLPNDRFFAVRPEGSVSTLKIQRTERGDSAVYLCASSPFGGTNEKLFFGSGTQLSVL.

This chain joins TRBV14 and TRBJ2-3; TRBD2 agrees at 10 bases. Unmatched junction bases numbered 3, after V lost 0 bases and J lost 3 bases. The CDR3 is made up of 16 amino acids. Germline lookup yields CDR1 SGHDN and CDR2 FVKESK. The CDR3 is CASSQEHSGRTDTQYF. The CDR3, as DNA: TGTGCCAGCAGCCAAGAGCATAGCGGGAGGACAGATACGCAGTATTTT.

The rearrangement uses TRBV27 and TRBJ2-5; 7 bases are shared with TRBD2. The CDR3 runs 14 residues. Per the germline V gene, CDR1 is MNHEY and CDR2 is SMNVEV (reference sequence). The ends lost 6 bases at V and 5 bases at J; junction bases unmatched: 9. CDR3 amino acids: CASRPLGGTETQYF. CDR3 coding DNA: TGTGCCAGCAGACCCCTGGGAGGGACCGAGACCCAGTACTTC.